What follows are 30 T cell receptor beta chains derived from one specimen sequenced in a study of identical twins. TCRdb analysed the 5' RACE reads with MiXCR anew, one entry per CDR3 protein. This sample yields roughly 190,000 distinct CDR3 sequences, of which roughly 15% are seen a single time; 40% belongs to the top ten. Another study also made use of these data, one on T cells expressing NK-cell markers.

Sequenced: CD8+ T cells sorted from blood. These receptors were collected from a woman between 18 and 29 years old in good health.

Ten or more counts support this clonotype. This chain joins TRBV12-3 or TRBV12-4 and TRBJ1-1; a weak D match, TRBD1 (6 bases). The length of the CDR3 is 16 residues. The germline V and J ends were trimmed by 3 bases and 5 bases, with 19 bases remaining between them. The CDR3 nucleotides are TGTGCCAGCAGTTTGGGGCCCCAGGGGAGGAGGACTGAAGCTTTCTTT. Amino acid sequence: CASSLGPQGRRTEAFF.

This clonotype was detected only a few times. The chain carries TRBV20-1 and TRBJ2-1; possibly TRBD2 for D (5 bases). The ends were cut back, 5 bases at V and 0 bases at J, with 14 bases in the middle. Looked up from germline, CDR1 is DFQATT and CDR2 is SNEGSKA (reference sequence). CDR3 length: 15 amino acids. CDR3 sequence reads: CSAVAAGSSYNEQFF. In nucleotides, the CDR3 is TGCAGTGCTGTCGCGGCTGGGAGCTCCTACAATGAGCAGTTCTTC.

This clonotype was recorded a few times. The gene calls are TRBV19 and TRBJ2-7; 12 positions agree with TRBD2. Germline assignment: CDR1 LNHDA and CDR2 SQIVND (reference sequence). With V trimmed by 1 base and J by 6 bases, 7 bases remained unmatched. The CDR3 consists of 16 residues. DNA of the CDR3: TGTGCCAGTAGTATAGGCGGACTAGCGGGAACCCTCGAGCAGTACTTC. It codes for CASSIGGLAGTLEQYF.

The V gene is TRBV6-1, the J gene TRBJ2-5, with 7 bases identical to TRBD1. The J segment lost 4 bases and the V segment lost 8 bases, leaving 10 bases of the junction unmatched. This CDR3 is built from 14 residues. Germline assignment: CDR1 MNHNS and CDR2 SASEGT. The DNA for the CDR3 is TGTGCCAGCGCCCTTACAGGGGACGCAGAGACCCAGTACTTC. This gives the protein CASALTGDAETQYF.

CDR3 in amino acids: CASSLDSYEAFF. Written as DNA, the CDR3 is TGTGCCAGCAGCCTGGACAGTTACGAAGCTTTCTTT. The genes are TRBV12-3 or TRBV12-4 and TRBJ1-1; D perhaps matches TRBD1 (6 bases). This CDR3 spans 12 amino acids. The V end lost 6 bases, the J end lost 8 bases, and 13 bases lay between the germline ends.

The V call is TRBV7-9, the J call TRBJ2-3, with D possibly matching TRBD2 (5 bases). Germline V CDR1 and CDR2: SEHNR, FQNEAQ (reference sequence). Trimming stripped 1 base from V and 2 bases from J, with 7 bases between. This CDR3 comprises 14 residues. In DNA form, the CDR3 reads TGTGCCAGCAGCTTAGAGAGGGACACAGATACGCAGTATTTT. Its translation: CASSLERDTDTQYF.

J is TRBJ2-7 and V is TRBV3-1, with 11 nucleotides matching TRBD1. The germline CDR1 and CDR2 sequences are LGHDT and YNNKEL (reference sequence). CDR3 length equals 14 residues. V dropped 4 bases and J dropped 7; count of bases not matched to a gene: 6. CDR3: CASSPGQGDREQYF. CDR3 DNA sequence: TGTGCCAGCAGCCCGGGACAGGGGGATCGGGAGCAGTACTTC.

This clonotype was observed a handful of times. The chain carries TRBV20-1 and TRBJ2-3, with no clear D. Germline CDR1 and CDR2: DFQATT and SNEGSKA (reference sequence). The CDR3 covers 10 residues. V was shortened by 3 bases and J by 5 bases, with 3 bases between the two germline ends. The CDR3 sequence: CSARRDTQYF. The DNA of the CDR3 is TGCAGTGCTAGGAGAGATACGCAGTATTTT.

The rearrangement links TRBV5-1 to TRBJ2-5, with a possible D match to TRBD2 (5 bases). Germline V gene lookup returns CDR1 SGHRS and CDR2 YFSETQ. V was trimmed by 4 bases and J by 4 bases, leaving 23 bases between them. This CDR3 has 17 residues. In DNA form, the CDR3 reads TGCGCCAGCAGCCATGTAGCTCCCCGGGAACGGGGAGAGACCCAGTACTTC. It translates to CASSHVAPRERGETQYF. Full variable domain (outside the CDR3, taken from reference TRBV5-1 and TRBJ2-5): KAGVTQTPRYLIKTRGQQVTLSCSPISGHRSVSWYQQTPGQGLQFLFEYFSETQRNKGNFPGRFSGRQFSNSRSEMNVSTLELGDSALYLCASSHVAPRERGETQYFGPGTRLLVL.

In its sample, this clonotype was seen a few times. This sequence joins TRBV9 and TRBJ2-2, with TRBD1 identical over 7 bases. The V and J ends lost 5 bases and 1 base, in that order; junction bases with no gene match: 8. The V gene's germline CDR1 is SGDLS and CDR2 YYNGEE. The CDR3 contains 16 residues. CDR3 nucleotide sequence: TGTGCCAGCAGTGCACCGGGACAGTGGAACACCGGGGAGCTGTTTTTT. Its translation is CASSAPGQWNTGELFF.

This clonotype showed up many times. The chain combines TRBV27 with TRBJ2-6; D unresolved. Germline V gene lookup returns CDR1 MNHEY and CDR2 SMNVEV (reference sequence). The CDR3 is 13 amino acids. Deletions cut 6 bases from V and 0 bases from J, with 3 bases between. The CDR3 loop reads CASSPSGANVLTF. The CDR3 region has the DNA TGTGCCAGCAGCCCCTCTGGGGCCAACGTCCTGACTTTC.

CDR3 amino acids: CASSLEYNTWLDEQYF. The CDR3 coding sequence is TGCGCCAGCAGCTTGGAATATAATACCTGGTTGGACGAGCAGTACTTC. The chain recombines TRBV5-1 with TRBJ2-7; no definite D call. Germline values: CDR1 SGHRS, CDR2 YFSETQ. The ends were cut back, 0 bases at V and 5 bases at J, with 18 bases in the middle. The CDR3 sequence is 16 residues long.

This clonotype was counted at least ten times. V is TRBV12-3 or TRBV12-4 and J is TRBJ1-2; 7 positions agree with TRBD1. V was pared by 5 bases and J by 8 bases, with 8 bases of the junction left unmatched. This CDR3 is built from 13 residues. The CDR3: CASSVRQGRGYTF. CDR3 sequence (DNA): TGTGCCAGCAGTGTCCGACAGGGTCGGGGCTACACCTTC.

The chain carries TRBV7-9 and TRBJ2-5, with D possibly being TRBD1 (6 bases). In germline, CDR1 is SEHNR, CDR2 FQNEAQ (reference sequence). The CDR3 is made up of 16 amino acids. The ends were cut back, 4 bases at V and 5 bases at J, with 20 bases in the middle. The chain's CDR3 is CASSWRGQNPGETQYF. The CDR3 DNA is TGTGCCAGCAGCTGGCGCGGACAGAATCCGGGGGAGACCCAGTACTTC. Combining the CDR3 with reference TRBV7-9 and TRBJ2-5 gives the whole variable domain DTGVSQNPRHKITKRGQNVTFRCDPISEHNRLYWYRQTLGQGPEFLTYFQNEAQLEKSRLLSDRFSAERPKGSFSTLEIQRTEQGDSAMYLCASSWRGQNPGETQYFGPGTRLLVL.

This clonotype has only a few counts. The genes are TRBV12-3 or TRBV12-4 and TRBJ1-1; 7 bases agree with TRBD1. The CDR3 totals 15 residues. V lost 5 bases and J lost 1; bases outside the gene matches: 7. The CDR3 region has the DNA TGTGCCAGCAGTACTCGACAGGGTCAGAACACTGAAGCTTTCTTT. Its translation is CASSTRQGQNTEAFF.

In its sample, this clonotype was seen a few times. CDR3 loop: CASSLVLGPDTDTQYF. The DNA for the CDR3 is TGTGCCAGCAGTTTAGTCCTGGGACCTGACACAGATACGCAGTATTTT. V gene TRBV12-3 or TRBV12-4 combines with J gene TRBJ2-3, with D possibly called TRBD1 or TRBD2 (5 bases each). There are 16 residues in the CDR3. The V end lost 1 base, the J end lost 2 bases, and 13 bases lay between the germline ends.

The chain employs TRBV27 and TRBJ2-3; TRBD1 matches at 7 bases. The CDR3 covers 16 residues. From germline, CDR1 is MNHEY and CDR2 SMNVEV (reference sequence). V was clipped by 3 bases and J by 4 bases; unmatched bases: 10. The CDR3 coding sequence is TGTGCCAGCAGTTTTGAGGGGGCGTTGGGTCCAGATACGCAGTATTTT. Residues: CASSFEGALGPDTQYF.

V gene TRBV3-1 combines with J gene TRBJ2-7, with 10 bases matching TRBD2. V lost 5 bases, J lost 3 bases, and 10 bases stayed unmatched. Germline V CDR1 and CDR2: LGHDT, YNNKEL (reference sequence). CDR3 size: 16 residues. CDR3: CASSASSGGSFYEQYF. In nucleotides, the CDR3 is TGTGCCAGCAGCGCCTCTAGCGGGGGTTCTTTCTACGAGCAGTACTTC.

The V gene is TRBV2, the J gene TRBJ2-1; 8 bases fit TRBD2. Germline V CDR1 and CDR2: SNHLY, FYNNEI. The CDR3 runs 15 residues. V lost 7 bases, J lost 5 bases, and 10 bases stayed unmatched. The CDR3 DNA is TGTGCCAGCATGAGGAAGACTAGCGCCAACAATGAGCAGTTCTTC. It specifies CASMRKTSANNEQFF.

V and J are TRBV4-1 and TRBJ2-7; 7 bases agree with TRBD1. Per germline, CDR1 MGHRA and CDR2 YSYEKL. The V segment lost 3 bases and the J segment 3 bases; nucleotides outside the gene matches: 8. CDR3 length: 15 amino acids. In nucleotides, the CDR3 is TGCGCCAGCAGCCATGCCGGGACAGTCAACTACGAGCAGTACTTC. Its translation: CASSHAGTVNYEQYF.

The chain joins TRBV24-1 to TRBJ2-1; 12 nucleotides line up with TRBD2. The V segment lost 7 bases and the J segment 6 bases; nucleotides outside the gene matches: 6. Germline CDR1 is KGHDR and CDR2 is SFDVKD. This CDR3 is built from 15 residues. CDR3 region: CATSQTSGSGNEQFF. The DNA for the CDR3 is TGTGCCACCAGCCAGACTAGCGGGAGTGGCAATGAGCAGTTCTTC.

This clonotype was seen only a few times. J is TRBJ2-3 and V is TRBV10-3, with a possible D match to TRBD2 (5 bases). The length of the CDR3 is 15 residues. In germline, CDR1 is ENHRY, CDR2 SYGVKD. V lost 0 bases and J 0 bases, leaving 7 bases between the germline ends. CDR3 in amino acids: CAISESLASTDTQYF. The CDR3 nucleotides read TGTGCCATCAGTGAGTCGCTAGCCAGCACAGATACGCAGTATTTT.

This clonotype was counted a few times. This chain joins TRBV5-1 and TRBJ1-2, with D possibly TRBD1 on 5 matching bases. This CDR3 has 17 amino acids. The germline CDR1 and CDR2 sequences are SGHRS and YFSETQ. V lost 2 bases and J lost 4, with 21 bases in between. CDR3 coding DNA: TGCGCCAGCAGCTTCTTTCCGGGACGGGGAACCTTCTATGGCTACACCTTC. It is translated as CASSFFPGRGTFYGYTF.

This clonotype was seen more than once but under ten times. The V and J genes are TRBV14 and TRBJ2-5, with TRBD2 matching 9 bases. From germline, CDR1 is SGHDN and CDR2 FVKESK. The CDR3 has 19 amino acids. After removal of 2 bases from V and 5 bases from J, the junction contained 18 bases not matched to a gene. The CDR3 nucleotides are TGTGCCAGCAGCCAACGTTCGGGACTGATGACTAGCGGAGATGAGACCCAGTACTTC. Translation: CASSQRSGLMTSGDETQYF.

J is TRBJ1-1 and V is TRBV6-2 or TRBV6-3, with 7 nucleotides matching TRBD1. The germline gives CDR1 MNHEY, CDR2 SVGEGT. J gave up 2 bases and V 5 bases, and 8 bases lay outside the gene matches. The CDR3 sequence is 15 residues long. CDR3 sequence reads: CASSRRGQPNTEAFF. For the CDR3, the DNA is TGTGCCAGCAGTCGCCGGGGACAGCCAAACACTGAAGCTTTCTTT.

This clonotype was found a few times. As DNA, the CDR3 is TGTGCCAGCAGCCTCCCCGGGGGTTTTTCCTACGAGCAGTACTTC. Encoded protein: CASSLPGGFSYEQYF. V gene TRBV11-2 combines with J gene TRBJ2-7; D is possibly TRBD2 (6 bases). Per the germline V gene, CDR1 is SGHAT and CDR2 is FQNNGV. Trimming pared 5 bases from V and 1 base from J, leaving 15 bases between. The CDR3 spans 15 residues. Full variable domain (missing parts from reference TRBV11-2 and TRBJ2-7): EAGVAQSPRYKIIEKRQSVAFWCNPISGHATLYWYQQILGQGPKLLIQFQNNGVVDDSQLPKDRFSAERLKGVDSTLKIQPAKLEDSAVYLCASSLPGGFSYEQYFGPGTRLTVT.

This chain uses TRBV6-5 with TRBJ2-7; possibly TRBD1 for D (6 bases). Germline assignment: CDR1 MNHEY and CDR2 SVGAGI. V lost 3 bases to trimming and J lost 5 bases, with 11 bases between them. This CDR3 region has 13 residues. The CDR3 DNA reads TGTGCCAGCAGTTATAACAGGGACGACGAGCAGTACTTC. This encodes CASSYNRDDEQYF.

The J gene is TRBJ2-7, the V gene TRBV2; 11 bases fit TRBD2. This CDR3 contains 14 residues. Trimming cost V 11 bases and J 2 bases; bases outside gene matches: 8. Germline V CDR1 and CDR2: SNHLY, FYNNEI. DNA for the CDR3: TGTGCCTCAATCCCGGGACTAGCGGCCTACGAGCAGTACTTC. Protein product: CASIPGLAAYEQYF.

This clonotype was recorded only once. The V gene is TRBV7-9, the J gene TRBJ2-3; D is perhaps TRBD1 (5 bases). The CDR3 covers 14 residues. Germline CDR1 reads SEHNR; CDR2 reads FQNEAQ (reference sequence). Between the trimmed V and J ends, which lost 2 bases and 2 bases, there was a span of 8 bases. The DNA for the CDR3 is TGTGCCAGCAGCTTACGCAGGGCCACAGATACGCAGTATTTT. Encoded protein: CASSLRRATDTQYF.

V is TRBV13 and J is TRBJ2-1, with 9 nucleotides matching TRBD2. Germline V CDR1 and CDR2: PRHDT, FYEKMQ (reference sequence). The CDR3 spans 14 residues. The trim removed 8 bases at V and 5 bases at J, leaving 7 bases unmatched. CDR3 residues: CASAEGLANNEQFF. In DNA form, the CDR3 reads TGTGCCAGCGCTGAGGGACTAGCAAACAATGAGCAGTTCTTC.